This T cell receptor beta chain was captured in a study of OX40 agonist ivuxolimab in advanced cancers. At the level of the study: Administration of intravenous ivuxolimab to patients occurred every 2 weeks at 0.01 to 10 mg/kg. Prior checkpoint blockade (anti-PD-1, anti-PD-L1 or anti-CTLA-4) was permitted; around 40% had it.

The CDR3 has 16 amino acids. The ends lost 0 bases at V and 1 base at J; junction bases unmatched: 7. Germline CDR1 SGHRS, CDR2 YFSETQ. The repertoire was sequenced with immunoSEQ multiplex PCR; TCRdb's copy has only in-frame clones and lacks some. The sample records just over 95,000 clones, around 87% being singletons. Exclusion of a patient followed from autoimmune disease history or systemic immunosuppression. The receptor was derived from an adult with an advanced solid tumor such as melanoma, head and neck, liver or kidney cancer. This specimen consisted of CD4+ or CD8+ T cells sorted from blood, obtained in a trial of the OX40 agonist ivuxolimab. This chain joins TRBV5-1 and TRBJ2-7, with 7 positions matching TRBD1. This CDR3 reads CASSLARGPQSYEQYF. The CDR3 bases are TGCGCCAGCAGCTTGGCAAGGGGGCCTCAATCCTACGAGCAGTACTTC.